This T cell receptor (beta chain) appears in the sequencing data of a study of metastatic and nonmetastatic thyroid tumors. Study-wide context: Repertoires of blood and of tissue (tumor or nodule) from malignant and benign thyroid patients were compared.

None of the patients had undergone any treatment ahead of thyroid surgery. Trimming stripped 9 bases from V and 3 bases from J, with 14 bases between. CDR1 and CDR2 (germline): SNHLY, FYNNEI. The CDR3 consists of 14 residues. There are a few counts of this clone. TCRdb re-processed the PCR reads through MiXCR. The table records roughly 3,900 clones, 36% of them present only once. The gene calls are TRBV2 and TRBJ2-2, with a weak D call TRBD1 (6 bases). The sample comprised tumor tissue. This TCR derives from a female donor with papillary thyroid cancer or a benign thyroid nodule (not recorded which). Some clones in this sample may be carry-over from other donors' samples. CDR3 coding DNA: TGTGCCAGAGACACAGGGTTCGACACCGGGGAGCTGTTTTTT. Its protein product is CARDTGFDTGELFF.